The 18 T cell receptor beta chains below come from one sample, sequenced in a study of read filtering for tumor transcriptome and immune sequencing. This library used roughly 0.4 ug RNA and molecular barcoded adaptors spanning alpha/delta and beta/gamma chains. TCRdb used MiXCR to reprocess the reads, holding one entry per CDR3 protein. Among about 46,000 distinct CDR3 sequences listed, approximately 19% were seen once. Sequencing was done on a sample of a population of CD138-negative cells sorted from bone marrow. These TCRs come from a donor at least 40 years old with multiple myeloma.

This clonotype has at least ten counts. This sequence joins TRBV7-2 and TRBJ2-3; 7 nucleotides match TRBD1. Germline V gene data show CDR1 as SGHTA and CDR2 as FQGNSA. With V trimmed by 6 bases and J by 5 bases, 5 bases remained unmatched. The length of the CDR3 is 13 residues. The CDR3 reads CASSLNRGDTQYF. CDR3 DNA: TGTGCCAGCAGTCTCAACAGGGGAGATACGCAGTATTTT.

In this sample, this clonotype turned up many times. The genes are TRBV7-9 and TRBJ1-1, with D maybe TRBD1 (5 bases). CDR3 length: 14 amino acids. Germline V gene sequence: CDR1 SEHNR, CDR2 FQNEAQ (reference sequence). V lost 0 bases to trimming and J lost 8 bases, with 13 bases between them. The CDR3 spells CASSLAGTRSEAFF. The CDR3 region has the DNA TGTGCCAGCAGCTTAGCGGGGACTCGTTCAGAAGCTTTCTTT.

This clonotype was observed a few times. It may be a read error: a sequence one base away is much more abundant. The conserved phenylalanine or tryptophan is not found at the CDR3 terminus, so this likely reflects a read error. The chain uses TRBV7-9 and TRBJ2-3; D may be TRBD2 (5 bases). The CDR3 runs to 14 residues. Germline loops: CDR1 SEHNR, CDR2 FQNEAQ (reference sequence). The ends were cut back, 3 bases at V and 5 bases at J, with 12 bases in the middle. CDR3 DNA sequence: TGTGCCAGCAGCTTTGGGTACGCGGGAGATACGCAGTATCTT. Translated, it gives CASSFGYAGDTQYL.

In this sample, this clonotype turned up many times. The chain links TRBV12-3 or TRBV12-4 to TRBJ1-1, with TRBD1 as a possible D gene (5 bases). V lost 4 bases and J lost 2, with 20 bases in between. The CDR3 runs 17 residues. The CDR3: CASSSMGGGILNTEAFF. The CDR3, as DNA: TGTGCCAGCAGTTCCATGGGGGGGGGGATCCTCAACACTGAAGCTTTCTTT.

This clonotype was detected many times. V gene TRBV11-1 combines with J gene TRBJ2-5, with D uncertain. CDR3 length: 14 amino acids. Trimming pared 6 bases from V and 1 base from J, leaving 12 bases between. Germline V gene lookup returns CDR1 SGHAT and CDR2 FQDESV (reference sequence). CDR3 region: CASRVGSAQETQYF. The CDR3 DNA follows: TGTGCCAGCAGGGTCGGAAGCGCCCAAGAGACCCAGTACTTC.

At least ten counts were recorded for this clonotype. The final CDR3 position lacks the conserved phenylalanine or tryptophan, pointing to a likely read error. V is TRBV7-9 and J is TRBJ2-1; TRBD2 aligns across 8 bases. This CDR3 has 16 amino acids. In germline, CDR1 is SEHNR, CDR2 FQNEAQ (reference sequence). Trimming removed 0 bases from V and 7 bases from J; junction bases left unmatched: 8. CDR3 sequence reads: CASSLAVASGLNEQFL. CDR3 bases: TGTGCCAGCAGCTTAGCGGTGGCTAGCGGGTTGAATGAGCAGTTCCTC.

This clonotype was detected many times. V and J are TRBV20-1 and TRBJ1-5; D gene ambiguous. The germline V gene encodes CDR1 DFQATT and CDR2 SNEGSKA (reference sequence). The germline V and J ends were trimmed by 1 base and 2 bases, with 6 bases remaining between them. The CDR3 sequence is 13 residues long. CDR3 region: CSARGSGNQPQHF. The CDR3 DNA is TGCAGTGCTAGAGGCAGTGGCAATCAGCCCCAGCATTTT.

A note on this clonotype: Being one base from a much bigger clone, this may be a read error. The CDR3 ends on some other residue instead of the conserved phenylalanine or tryptophan, so this is likely a read error. This chain uses TRBV4-1 with TRBJ2-2; 10 bases match TRBD2. There are 15 residues in the CDR3. Germline values: CDR1 MGHRA, CDR2 YSYEKL. Losses at the gene ends were 4 bases for V and 6 bases for J; bases not matched to a gene: 5. CDR3 sequence (DNA): TGCGCCAGCAGCCCCGGACTAGCGGTGGCCGGGGAGCTGTTTTCT. This gives the protein CASSPGLAVAGELFS.

This clonotype was picked up a small number of times. The chain recombines TRBV10-3 with TRBJ1-3, with D hard to call. CDR3 length: 17 amino acids. V lost 0 bases, J lost 0 bases, and 12 bases lay in between. Germline V CDR1 and CDR2: ENHRY, SYGVKD. The chain's CDR3 is CAISESNVATSGNTIYF. Here the CDR3 DNA reads TGTGCCATCAGTGAGTCGAACGTGGCTACCTCTGGAAACACCATATATTTT.

There are many counts of this clonotype. The chain carries TRBV5-1 and TRBJ1-4; D unclear. With 4 bases removed from V and 3 bases from J, the gap between germline ends came to 16 bases. The CDR3 totals 16 residues. Per germline, CDR1 SGHRS and CDR2 YFSETQ. DNA for the CDR3: TGCGCCAGCAGCACTGACGGACGGCCAGCTAATGAAAAACTGTTTTTT. Its translation: CASSTDGRPANEKLFF.

This clonotype appeared many times. The chain couples TRBV5-1 to TRBJ2-3; the D is unclear. The CDR3 contains 16 residues. The germline V gene encodes CDR1 SGHRS and CDR2 YFSETQ. The V gene lost 0 bases and the J gene lost 0 bases, with 11 bases spanning the gap. The CDR3 sequence: CASSLAALLSTDTQYF. For the CDR3, the DNA is TGCGCCAGCAGCTTGGCGGCGCTACTTAGCACAGATACGCAGTATTTT. Full variable domain (outside the CDR3, taken from reference TRBV5-1 and TRBJ2-3): KAGVTQTPRYLIKTRGQQVTLSCSPISGHRSVSWYQQTPGQGLQFLFEYFSETQRNKGNFPGRFSGRQFSNSRSEMNVSTLELGDSALYLCASSLAALLSTDTQYFGPGTRLTVL.

This clonotype was found a few times. This chain joins TRBV29-1 and TRBJ2-1; the match to TRBD2 covers 8 bases. This CDR3 has 11 amino acids. V shed 7 bases and J 15 bases; nucleotides not matched to a gene: 11. Germline V gives CDR1 SQVTM, CDR2 ANQGSEA. DNA of the CDR3: TGCAGCGGGACTTTAGCGGGAAGAGGGTTCTTC. Protein sequence: CSGTLAGRGFF.

For this clonotype: One base away lies a much larger clone, so this may be a sequencing read error. The rearrangement links TRBV29-1 to TRBJ2-7, with D maybe TRBD1 (6 bases). Germline assignment: CDR1 SQVTM and CDR2 ANQGSEA. The CDR3 runs to 13 residues. In DNA form, the CDR3 reads TGCAGCCTTGAATTTGGGCAGGGGTACGAGCAGTACTTC. Encoded protein: CSLEFGQGYEQYF.

This clonotype was observed at least ten times. The chain links TRBV2 to TRBJ2-2, with D perhaps TRBD2 (6 bases). V lost 8 bases and J lost 0, with 10 bases in between. The CDR3 consists of 14 residues. Germline CDR1 SNHLY, CDR2 FYNNEI. Here the CDR3 reads CASRGIANTGELFF. CDR3 nucleotides: TGTGCCAGCCGGGGGATAGCGAACACCGGGGAGCTGTTTTTT.

In its sample, this clonotype was seen many times. This rearrangement joins TRBV6-2 or TRBV6-3 to TRBJ2-1; D gene unclear. The CDR3 loop spans 12 amino acids. Germline loops: CDR1 MNHEY, CDR2 SVGEGT. V shed 4 bases and J shed 6 bases, with 7 bases lying between them. CDR3: CASSLGSNEQFF. In DNA, the CDR3 is TGTGCCAGCAGTTTGGGCTCCAATGAGCAGTTCTTC.

There are many counts of this clonotype. This rearrangement joins TRBV30 to TRBJ1-1; no definite D call. Trimming cost V 2 bases and J 4 bases, with 11 bases left between them. Per germline, CDR1 GTSNPN and CDR2 SVGIG (reference sequence). The CDR3 has 13 amino acids. CDR3 DNA: TGTGCCTGGAGTCGGCAGGTTGCCACTGAAGCTTTCTTT. It encodes CAWSRQVATEAFF.

There are a few counts of this clonotype. The rearrangement links TRBV19 to TRBJ1-5; D might be TRBD1 (5 bases). This CDR3 comprises 14 residues. CDR1 and CDR2 from the germline V gene are LNHDA and SQIVND (reference sequence). V lost 7 bases and J 6 bases, leaving 16 bases between the germline ends. The CDR3: CASTPLMGGQPQHF. CDR3 nucleotide sequence: TGTGCCAGTACCCCTTTAATGGGGGGTCAGCCCCAGCATTTT.

There are many counts of this clonotype. The V and J genes are TRBV7-9 and TRBJ2-3, with D uncertain. The CDR3 contains 14 residues. Trimming took 4 bases from V and 6 from J, leaving 14 bases between them. Germline-derived CDR1 and CDR2 are SEHNR and FQNEAQ (reference sequence). The CDR3, as DNA: TGTGCCAGCAGCTACGGCAGCCTTTCCGATACGCAGTATTTT. This gives the protein CASSYGSLSDTQYF.